This TCR beta chain is from a study of tissue T cells after allogeneic stem cell transplantation. V shed 4 bases and J shed 3 bases, with 15 bases lying between them. Germline CDR1 GTSNPN, CDR2 SVGIG (reference sequence). The CDR3 is 15 amino acids. On this clone itself: Its antigen is undetermined.

Study outcomes and limitations: Limitations included a small, clinically heterogeneous cohort and limited sampling depth. The study did not identify alloreactive or antigen-specific tissue TCRs, and some clones might be persisting host cells.

The table came from immunoSEQ multiplex PCR; TCRdb's copy has only in-frame clones and leaves some out. The sample includes roughly 42,000 clones, just under 95% seen only once; the top ten take 3.5% to 4%. This specimen was blood, taken before transplantation. The sequence was collected from a woman aged 40 to 75 who later had graft-versus-host disease after an allogeneic stem cell transplant. The chain has TRBV30 and TRBJ2-2, with a tentative D call TRBD1 (6 bases). CDR3 coding DNA: TGTGCCTGGACCGAAGGGGACACTTACACCGGGGAGCTGTTTTTT. It is translated as CAWTEGDTYTGELFF.